These 26 T cell receptor beta chains share one sample of origin, sequenced in a study of graft-versus-host responses after intestinal transplantation. Assay used: immunoSEQ multiplex PCR; TCRdb lists only in-frame clones, some missing. The table shows 70,000 to 95,000 clones, with 90% to 95% occurring only once. Antigens for these TCRs are unknown. Specimen: unstimulated CD8+ T cells sorted from spleen or lymph node cells, collected before transplant. The receptors here all came from a human donor who was the organ donor for an intestinal transplant.

This chain joins TRBV5-1 and TRBJ2-3, with 7 bases that match TRBD1. CDR1 SGHRS and CDR2 YFSETQ come from the germline V gene. The CDR3 extends over 15 amino acids. J lost 3 bases, V lost 7 bases, and 11 bases had no gene match. The CDR3 nucleotides are TGCGCCAGCGAAGCGACAGGGAGATTAACAGATACGCAGTATTTT. Protein: CASEATGRLTDTQYF.

The chain is built from TRBV2 and TRBJ2-2; TRBD1 matches at 8 bases. The V segment lost 4 bases and the J segment 4 bases; nucleotides outside the gene matches: 5. Germline lookup yields CDR1 SNHLY and CDR2 FYNNEI. This CDR3 comprises 15 residues. CDR3 sequence (DNA): TGTGCCAGCAGTGTAGGACAGGGAAGCACCGGGGAGCTGTTTTTT. Translating gives CASSVGQGSTGELFF.

The chain recombines TRBV4-2 with TRBJ2-3, with TRBD2 matching over 8 bases. The V gene's germline CDR1 is LGHNA and CDR2 YNFKEQ. Trimming removed 5 bases from V and 4 bases from J; junction bases left unmatched: 11. This CDR3 has 16 residues. CDR3 residues: CASSGSRAGGADTQYF. In DNA, the CDR3 is TGTGCCAGCAGCGGAAGCAGGGCGGGAGGCGCAGATACGCAGTATTTT.

V usage is TRBV6-4 and J usage is TRBJ2-3; 8 nucleotides match TRBD2. This CDR3 has 14 amino acids. V dropped 3 bases and J dropped 1; count of bases not matched to a gene: 0. Germline V lookup: CDR1 MRHNA, CDR2 SNTAGT. CDR3 bases: TGTGCCAGCAGTGAGCGGGGGGGCACAGATACGCAGTATTTT. Amino acid sequence: CASSERGGTDTQYF.

The chain employs TRBV4-1 and TRBJ1-3; possibly TRBD1 for D (5 bases). The CDR3 is 13 residues long. Germline lookup yields CDR1 MGHRA and CDR2 YSYEKL. V was clipped by 5 bases and J by 0 bases, with 5 bases between them. Here the CDR3 reads CASSGHSGNTIYF. The CDR3 DNA sequence: TGCGCCAGCAGCGGACACTCTGGAAACACCATATATTTT.

This sequence joins TRBV2 and TRBJ2-7; D gene uncertain. The CDR3 runs to 11 residues. The V end was cut by 7 bases, the J end by 4 bases, with 8 bases between. CDR1 and CDR2 from the germline V gene are SNHLY and FYNNEI. CDR3 DNA sequence: TGTGCCAGCACTCCGAGTTACGAGCAGTACTTC. Encoded protein: CASTPSYEQYF. The full variable domain, its missing parts supplied by reference TRBV2 and TRBJ2-7, is EPEVTQTPSHQVTQMGQEVILRCVPISNHLYFYWYRQILGQKVEFLVSFYNNEISEKSEIFDDQFSVERPDGSNFTLKIRSTKLEDSAMYFCASTPSYEQYFGPGTRLTVT.

The chain carries TRBV19 and TRBJ1-1; TRBD1 aligns across 8 bases. Trimming cost V 4 bases and J 1 base; bases outside gene matches: 2. CDR1 is LNHDA and CDR2 is SQIVND in the germline V gene (reference sequence). The CDR3 totals 14 residues. CDR3 protein: CASSTGTGNTEAFF. The CDR3 nucleotides are TGTGCCAGTAGTACCGGGACAGGGAACACTGAAGCTTTCTTT.

J is TRBJ2-3 and V is TRBV27; TRBD1 aligns across 9 bases. The CDR3 has 16 residues. The V gene end was trimmed by 5 bases and the J gene end by 0 bases; junction bases not matched to a gene: 6. CDR1 and CDR2 (germline): MNHEY, SMNVEV (reference sequence). The CDR3 region has the DNA TGTGCCAGCAGTCCCAGGACAGGGGCCAGCACAGATACGCAGTATTTT. Translation: CASSPRTGASTDTQYF.

This clone was observed a single time. The CDR3 DNA follows: TGTGCCAGCAGCTTGTGGGGTGAGGGCTCATCCTACGAGCAGTACTTC. Translation: CASSLWGEGSSYEQYF. The chain employs TRBV5-4 and TRBJ2-7, with D tentatively TRBD2 (5 bases). The CDR3 sequence is 16 residues long. The V and J ends lost 1 base and 1 base respectively, with 15 bases between them. CDR1 SGHNT and CDR2 YYREEE come from the germline V gene (reference sequence).

CDR3: CASSTRLAGGNYYEQYF. The CDR3, as DNA: TGTGCCAGTAGTACTCGACTAGCGGGAGGGAATTACTACGAGCAGTACTTC. The V gene is TRBV19, the J gene TRBJ2-7; 14 nucleotides align to TRBD2. Germline V CDR1 and CDR2: LNHDA, SQIVND (reference sequence). With 4 bases clipped from V and 3 bases from J, the junction kept 8 bases outside the gene matches. CDR3 size: 17 residues.

This clone was seen a single time. The chain couples TRBV27 to TRBJ2-1; D perhaps matches TRBD2 (6 bases). The V end lost 5 bases, the J end lost 8 bases, and 16 bases lay between the germline ends. The CDR3 runs to 14 residues. Germline values: CDR1 MNHEY, CDR2 SMNVEV (reference sequence). CDR3: CASSHRSRLDEQFF. CDR3 nucleotides: TGTGCCAGCAGTCATCGCTCACGACTAGATGAGCAGTTCTTC.

CDR3 nucleotides: TGTGCCAGCAGCTTATTCGGGGTTTTGGACACCATATATTTT. The encoded protein is CASSLFGVLDTIYF. The rearrangement uses TRBV13 and TRBJ1-3; D remains unclear. V lost 2 bases, J lost 8 bases, and 13 bases lay in between. There are 14 residues in the CDR3. CDR1 and CDR2 from the germline V gene are PRHDT and FYEKMQ (reference sequence).

The chain joins TRBV7-8 to TRBJ1-1; the match to TRBD1 covers 8 bases. The CDR3 runs 17 residues. Looked up from germline, CDR1 is SGHVS and CDR2 is FQNEAQ. Losses at the gene ends were 4 bases for V and 10 bases for J; bases not matched to a gene: 20. The CDR3 protein is CASSSLKSSKRDRGAFF. The CDR3 DNA is TGTGCCAGCAGCTCCCTGAAATCGTCTAAAAGAGACAGGGGAGCTTTCTTT.

The J gene is TRBJ2-3, the V gene TRBV15; 7 bases match TRBD1. Germline assignment: CDR1 LNHNV and CDR2 YYDKDF (reference sequence). The V and J ends lost 3 bases and 8 bases, in that order; junction bases with no gene match: 14. The CDR3 contains 16 residues. The CDR3 sequence is CATSRGTESLPGTQYF. As DNA, the CDR3 is TGTGCCACCAGCAGGGGGACAGAAAGTCTCCCGGGTACGCAGTATTTT.

The rearrangement uses TRBV6-5 and TRBJ1-2; D is ambiguous. Germline CDR1 and CDR2: MNHEY and SVGAGI. CDR3 size: 15 residues. V shed 2 bases and J shed 4 bases, with 14 bases lying between them. The CDR3 region is CASSYLGSERYGYTF. The CDR3 region has the DNA TGTGCCAGCAGTTACCTTGGCAGTGAACGCTATGGCTACACCTTC.

The V call is TRBV11-1, the J call TRBJ1-1, with D possibly being TRBD1 (5 bases). The CDR3 covers 16 residues. With 5 bases removed from V and 0 bases from J, the gap between germline ends came to 16 bases. CDR1 and CDR2 from the germline V gene are SGHAT and FQDESV (reference sequence). CDR3 DNA sequence: TGTGCCAGCAGCCAGATAAAGACAGTCATGAACACTGAAGCTTTCTTT. It encodes CASSQIKTVMNTEAFF.

The CDR3 spells CAISGSLAYEQYF. The CDR3 DNA is TGTGCCATCAGTGGGAGCCTAGCCTACGAGCAGTACTTC. This chain joins TRBV10-3 and TRBJ2-7; D ambiguous. CDR1 is ENHRY and CDR2 is SYGVKD in the germline V gene. Trimming took off 4 bases at V and 2 bases at J, with 9 bases between the two ends. The CDR3 has 13 amino acids.

This chain links TRBV7-2 with TRBJ2-1; the D is unclear. Trimming took 1 base from V and 10 from J, leaving 11 bases between them. The CDR3 sequence is 13 residues long. Germline V CDR1 and CDR2: SGHTA, FQGNSA. The CDR3 loop reads CASSLGWQVEQFF. DNA of the CDR3: TGTGCCAGCAGCTTAGGGTGGCAGGTAGAGCAGTTCTTC.

The chain recombines TRBV19 with TRBJ2-7; TRBD1 matches 8 bases. V shed 5 bases, J shed 3 bases, and the junction held 6 bases outside the gene matches. Germline CDR1 reads LNHDA; CDR2 reads SQIVND (reference sequence). This CDR3 contains 14 residues. The CDR3 DNA sequence: TGTGCCAGTAGTGTCGACAGGGGACTCTACGAGCAGTACTTC. Protein sequence: CASSVDRGLYEQYF. Based on the CDR3 plus reference TRBV19 and TRBJ2-7, the full variable domain is DGGITQSPKYLFRKEGQNVTLSCEQNLNHDAMYWYRQDPGQGLRLIYYSQIVNDFQKGDIAEGYSVSREKKESFPLTVTSAQKNPTAFYLCASSVDRGLYEQYFGPGTRLTVT.

The rearrangement joins TRBV2 to TRBJ1-1; no definite D call. V gave up 3 bases and J gave up 11 bases, with 19 bases separating them. Looked up from germline, CDR1 is SNHLY and CDR2 is FYNNEI. The CDR3 extends over 14 amino acids. In DNA, the CDR3 is TGTGCCAGCAGTGACATCGGGATTCCCTCTCCCGCTTTCTTT. Protein: CASSDIGIPSPAFF.

The chain joins TRBV28 to TRBJ2-7, with D uncertain. Germline V lookup: CDR1 MDHEN, CDR2 SYDVKM. The CDR3 contains 13 residues. V dropped 5 bases and J dropped 2 bases, with 10 bases sitting between them. CDR3: CASSRIAPYEQYF. CDR3 bases: TGTGCCAGCAGTCGTATAGCCCCCTACGAGCAGTACTTC.

The chain recombines TRBV5-6 with TRBJ2-2, with TRBD2 as a possible D gene (7 bases). Germline assignment: CDR1 SGHDT and CDR2 YYEEEE. V was cut by 4 bases and J by 6 bases, with 19 bases left in between. The CDR3 has 16 amino acids. CDR3 region: CASSPNGGLWAGELFF. For the CDR3, the DNA is TGTGCCAGCAGCCCAAACGGGGGGCTGTGGGCCGGGGAGCTGTTTTTT.

The V gene is TRBV7-6, the J gene TRBJ2-5; 8 bases are shared with TRBD1. The tail of the sequence fits TRBJ2-7 better, so the J call may be wrong. The CDR3 totals 14 residues. CDR1 and CDR2 from the germline V gene are SGHVS and FNYEAQ. CDR3 protein: CASSPGTGYYEQYF. CDR3 bases: TGTGCCAGCAGCCCCGGGACAGGATATTACGAGCAGTACTTC.

This rearrangement joins TRBV10-3 to TRBJ2-7; D gene ambiguous. The CDR3 has 13 amino acids. The germline V and J ends were trimmed by 6 bases and 0 bases, with 9 bases remaining between them. Germline V CDR1 and CDR2: ENHRY, SYGVKD. Written as DNA, the CDR3 is TGTGCCATCAGCGTAGCTGACTCCTACGAGCAGTACTTC. Protein product: CAISVADSYEQYF.

V gene TRBV5-4 combines with J gene TRBJ2-1; TRBD2 matches 8 bases. The V and J ends lost 2 bases and 10 bases, in that order; junction bases with no gene match: 14. CDR3 length equals 16 residues. Germline CDR1 and CDR2: SGHNT and YYREEE (reference sequence). This CDR3 is CASSLPAGEGDGEQFF. The CDR3 coding sequence is TGTGCCAGCAGCTTACCAGCGGGAGAGGGGGATGGAGAGCAGTTCTTC.

This clone was seen just once. J is TRBJ2-7 and V is TRBV11-3; tentative D call: TRBD2 (5 bases). CDR1 is SGHNT and CDR2 is YENEEA in the germline V gene. This CDR3 region has 12 residues. V lost 5 bases, J lost 5 bases, and 10 bases lay in between. The CDR3 DNA sequence: TGTGCCAGCAGCCCATCGGGGAACGAGCAGTACTTC. This encodes CASSPSGNEQYF.